These T cell receptor beta chains were read from a single sample in a study of OX40 agonist ivuxolimab in advanced cancers. Here immunoSEQ multiplex PCR was the method, and the copy in TCRdb shows in-frame clones only, minus some. The sample has about 75,000 clones; 70% to 90% are singletons. The specimen comprised CD4+ or CD8+ T cells sorted from blood, sampled in a trial of the OX40 agonist ivuxolimab. The receptors shown here come from an adult with an advanced solid tumor such as melanoma, head and neck, liver or kidney cancer. Both conserved end residues are part of each CDR3. Each record gives: V gene, clone size, J gene, D gene, CDR3 DNA, CDR3 protein. The D gene is left open where the match is weak. Expanded clones get a size class; other rows say once, few or many, or leave the size out.

v_call: TRBV10-1; clone_size: few; j_call: TRBJ1-2; d_call: NA; cdr3_nt: TGCGCCAGCAGTGAGTCTTATGGCTACACCTTC; cdr3_aa: CASSESYGYTF
v_call: TRBV6-6; clone_size: NA; j_call: TRBJ2-1; d_call: NA; cdr3_nt: TGTGCCAGCACCCTCCTAATGGACAATGAGCAGTTCTTC; cdr3_aa: CASTLLMDNEQFF
v_call: TRBV5-1; clone_size: once; j_call: TRBJ2-6; d_call: NA; cdr3_nt: TGCGCCAGCAGAAGGGACTCTTCCTCTGGGGCCAACGTCCTGACTTTC; cdr3_aa: CASRRDSSSGANVLTF
v_call: TRBV6-5; clone_size: NA; j_call: TRBJ1-2; d_call: NA; cdr3_nt: TGTGCCAGCAGTTATGGGGACATTGAGGGAAATGGCTACACCTTC; cdr3_aa: CASSYGDIEGNGYTF
v_call: TRBV5-5; clone_size: NA; j_call: TRBJ2-1; d_call: TRBD2; cdr3_nt: TGTGCCAGCAGCGCCCTGGCGGGAGGAACATATGAGCAGTTCTTC; cdr3_aa: CASSALAGGTYEQFF
v_call: TRBV9; clone_size: NA; j_call: TRBJ2-1; d_call: NA; cdr3_nt: TGTGCCAGCAGCGTTGAGGGAAGGGGGGACGGTGAGCAGTTCTTC; cdr3_aa: CASSVEGRGDGEQFF
v_call: TRBV28; clone_size: NA; j_call: TRBJ1-3; d_call: TRBD1; cdr3_nt: TGTGCCAGTCTAGAGACAGGGGAAGGAAACACCATATATTTT; cdr3_aa: CASLETGEGNTIYF
v_call: TRBV7-2; clone_size: NA; j_call: TRBJ2-3; d_call: NA; cdr3_nt: TGTGCCAGCAGCTTAATTGGCGGTAACCCCACAGATACGCAGTATTTT; cdr3_aa: CASSLIGGNPTDTQYF
v_call: TRBV6-5; clone_size: NA; j_call: TRBJ1-1; d_call: NA; cdr3_nt: TGTGCCAGCAGCCCGACAGGGAACACTGAAGCTTTCTTT; cdr3_aa: CASSPTGNTEAFF
v_call: TRBV28; clone_size: NA; j_call: TRBJ2-1; d_call: NA; cdr3_nt: TGTGCCAGCGGAGGCTTTTTGTCCTACAATGAGCAGTTCTTC; cdr3_aa: CASGGFLSYNEQFF
v_call: TRBV28; clone_size: NA; j_call: TRBJ1-2; d_call: TRBD1; cdr3_nt: TGTGCCAGCAGTTCTACTGGGACAGGGGCCGTCTATGGCTACACCTTC; cdr3_aa: CASSSTGTGAVYGYTF
v_call: TRBV11-2; clone_size: NA; j_call: TRBJ1-3; d_call: NA; cdr3_nt: TGTGCCAGCAGCTTAGGCTGGCCCGACACCATATATTTT; cdr3_aa: CASSLGWPDTIYF
v_call: TRBV18; clone_size: NA; j_call: TRBJ2-1; d_call: NA; cdr3_nt: TGTGCCAGCTCACCAACGACGACGACGTACAATGAGCAGTTCTTC; cdr3_aa: CASSPTTTTYNEQFF